This record looks at one TCR beta chain sequence and its context. Its antigen remains unidentified. It has no much larger one-base neighbor in the sample; base qualities were not kept. The germline V and J ends show losses of 5 bases and 15 bases respectively, and no gene match explains 17 bases of the junction. Reading the germline V gene gives CDR1 MDHEN and CDR2 SYDVKM. Counted from cysteine to phenylalanine, this CDR3 has 15 amino acids. The sequence is cut down to CDR3 DNA, 45 bases in frame from base 1. These data are taken from a study of blood T cell repertoires in COVID-19 (dated by TCRdb to the early 2020s). Some background on the complete study: Samples from collaborators originated in the United States, Italy and Spain and spanned both the acute and convalescent phases of COVID-19. Subjects who had been exposed to COVID-19, were actively infected with it, or had recovered from it provided the deeply sampled blood TCRbeta repertoires that made up the dataset. Sample metadata almost always included a de-identified subject ID, COVID-19 status, age in years and sex. The prospective study material was composed of cDNA or gDNA derived from T cells, B-cell-depleted T cells, or PBMCs. Where available, HLA class I and class II types were taken from metadata supplied by the sample provider and were not determined by assay-based typing. Samples were obtained from the ongoing ImmuneRACE study (first 160 participants) and from 1,254 subjects provided by 6 global collaborators. A freely available public database, intended as a resource for researchers studying the immune response to SARS-CoV-2, is where the repertoires were released. General study outcomes and caveats: Clinical and demographic metadata were provided uncurated, with the amount varying by source and participant.

The immunoSEQ Assay, a bias-controlled multiplex PCR, was used to amplify TCRbeta CDR3 regions from genomic DNA. Concerning the study's data processing: The number of nucleated cells in each sample was estimated by amplification of reference gene primers within the assay. Sequence reads were collapsed and filtered to measure the absolute abundance of every unique TCRbeta CDR3 rearrangement. For each sample, productive Simpson clonality was calculated as the square root of Simpson's diversity index across productive rearrangements. In its TCRdb copy, this immuneACCESS table keeps in-frame sequences only and misses some clones. Where compared with another copy, unresolved V genes explain less than half of these, and the others have no known cause. D and trimming were read from the DNA, whereas the V and J calls and clone size are those reported in that table. This sample gives almost 55,000 clones in total; 65% to 90% of them show up just once. The top ten clonotypes cover 25% to 30% of the sample.

Each collaborating institution followed its own protocols to collect whole blood in K2EDTA tubes. For TCRbeta analysis, collaborators shipped samples as frozen whole blood, isolated PBMCs, or DNA extracted from either of those sample types. The clonotype was recovered from a human donor in a cohort sampled during active COVID-19. The sequencing sample was made of peripheral blood. The chain is encoded by TRBV28 joined to TRBJ2-1, and 9 junction bases match TRBD2. The CDR3: CASSPGGEREVCRFF. The DNA reads TGTGCCAGCAGTCCTGGGGGGGAGCGGGAGGTGTGCCGGTTCTTC. Beyond the CDR3, the reference TRBV28 and TRBJ2-1 genes provide the residues; the full variable domain reads: DVKVTQSSRYLVKRTGEKVFLECVQDMDHENMFWYRQDPGLGLRLIYFSYDVKMKEKGDIPEGYSVSREKKERFSLILESASTNQTSMYLCASSPGGEREVCRFFGPGTRLTVL.